This T cell receptor (beta chain) was identified during a study of T cells in Graves' hyperthyroidism and ophthalmopathy. Amplification targeted TCR beta CDR3 regions from RNA transcripts. The primer set for the first-round RT-PCR of the TCR CDR3 was HTBI. TCRdb called the multiplex PCR reads again in MiXCR, with one record for every CDR3 protein. This sample has approximately 520,000 distinct CDR3 sequences, with roughly a quarter found just once. Trimming cost V 1 base and J 0 bases, with 6 bases left between them. The CDR3 is 13 residues long. Germline V gene data show CDR1 as SQVTM and CDR2 as ANQGSEA. Many counts were recorded for this clonotype.

The receptor's source is a woman aged 25 to 39 with Graves' ophthalmopathy. The gene calls are TRBV29-1 and TRBJ2-5; no definite D call. Sequenced sample: blood. In DNA form, the CDR3 reads TGCAGCGTTGAAGGCCCACACCAAGAGACCCAGTACTTC. This encodes CSVEGPHQETQYF.